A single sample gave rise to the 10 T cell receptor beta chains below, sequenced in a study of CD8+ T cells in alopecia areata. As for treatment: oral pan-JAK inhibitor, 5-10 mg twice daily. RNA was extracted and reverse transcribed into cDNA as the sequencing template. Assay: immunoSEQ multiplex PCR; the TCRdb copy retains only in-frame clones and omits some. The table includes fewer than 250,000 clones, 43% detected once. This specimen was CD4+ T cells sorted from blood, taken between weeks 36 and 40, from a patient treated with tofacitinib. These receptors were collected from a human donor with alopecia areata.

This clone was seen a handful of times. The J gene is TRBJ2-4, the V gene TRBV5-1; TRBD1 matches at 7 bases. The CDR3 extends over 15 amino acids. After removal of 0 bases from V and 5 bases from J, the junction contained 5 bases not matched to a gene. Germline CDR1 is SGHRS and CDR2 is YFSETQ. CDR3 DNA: TGCGCCAGCAGCTTGGACAACAGGGGTCAAAACATTCAGTACTTC. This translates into CASSLDNRGQNIQYF.

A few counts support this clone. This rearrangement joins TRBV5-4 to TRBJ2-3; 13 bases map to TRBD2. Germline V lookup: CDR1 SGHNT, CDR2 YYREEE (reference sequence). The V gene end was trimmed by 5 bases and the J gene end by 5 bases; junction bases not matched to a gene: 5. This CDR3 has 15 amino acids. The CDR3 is CASRATSGRQDTQYF. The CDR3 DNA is TGTGCCAGCAGGGCGACTAGCGGGAGGCAAGATACGCAGTATTTT.

The CDR3 sequence is CASSRTGGPDGELFF. As DNA, the CDR3 is TGCGCCAGCAGCCGGACAGGGGGCCCCGACGGGGAGCTGTTTTTT. The V call is TRBV4-1, the J call TRBJ2-2; the match to TRBD1 covers 11 bases. V gave up 4 bases and J gave up 7 bases; unmatched junction bases: 5. Germline V gene sequence: CDR1 MGHRA, CDR2 YSYEKL. The CDR3 covers 15 residues.

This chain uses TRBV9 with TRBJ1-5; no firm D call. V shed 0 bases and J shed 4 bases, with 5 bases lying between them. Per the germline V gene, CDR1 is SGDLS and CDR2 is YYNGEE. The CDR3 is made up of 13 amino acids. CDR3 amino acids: CASSVGQNQPQHF. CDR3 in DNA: TGTGCCAGCAGCGTAGGCCAGAATCAGCCCCAGCATTTT.

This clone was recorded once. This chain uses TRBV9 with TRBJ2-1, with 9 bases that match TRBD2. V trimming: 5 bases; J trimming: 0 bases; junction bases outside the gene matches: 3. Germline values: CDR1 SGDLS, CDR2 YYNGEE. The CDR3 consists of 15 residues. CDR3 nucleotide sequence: TGTGCCAGCAGTAGCGGGGGCAGCTCCTACAATGAGCAGTTCTTC. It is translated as CASSSGGSSYNEQFF.

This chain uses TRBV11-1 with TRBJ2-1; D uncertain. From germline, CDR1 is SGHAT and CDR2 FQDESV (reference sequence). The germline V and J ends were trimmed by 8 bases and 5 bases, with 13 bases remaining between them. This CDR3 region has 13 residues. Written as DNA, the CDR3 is TGTGCCAGCCGGAAGAAACCAAACAATGAGCAGTTCTTC. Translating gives CASRKKPNNEQFF.

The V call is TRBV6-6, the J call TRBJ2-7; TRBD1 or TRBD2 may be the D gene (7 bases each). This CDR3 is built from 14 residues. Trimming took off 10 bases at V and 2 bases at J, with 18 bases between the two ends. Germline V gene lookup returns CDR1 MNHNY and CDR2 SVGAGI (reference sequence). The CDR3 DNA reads TGTGCCACGGAAGGGGGGGGGACAGCCTACGAGCAGTACTTC. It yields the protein CATEGGGTAYEQYF.

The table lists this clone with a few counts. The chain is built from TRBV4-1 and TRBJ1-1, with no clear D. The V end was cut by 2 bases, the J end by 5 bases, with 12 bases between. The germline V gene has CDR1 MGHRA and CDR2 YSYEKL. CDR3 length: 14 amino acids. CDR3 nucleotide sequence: TGCGCCAGCAGCCAAAGGGAGACCGGGACTGAAGCTTTCTTT. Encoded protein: CASSQRETGTEAFF.

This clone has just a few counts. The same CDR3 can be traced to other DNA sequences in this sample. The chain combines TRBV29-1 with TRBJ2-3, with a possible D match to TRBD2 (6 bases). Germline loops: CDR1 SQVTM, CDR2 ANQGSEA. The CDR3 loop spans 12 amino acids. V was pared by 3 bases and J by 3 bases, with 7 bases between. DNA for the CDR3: TGCAGCGTTGAGGGGGGAACAGATACGCAGTATTTT. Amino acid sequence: CSVEGGTDTQYF.

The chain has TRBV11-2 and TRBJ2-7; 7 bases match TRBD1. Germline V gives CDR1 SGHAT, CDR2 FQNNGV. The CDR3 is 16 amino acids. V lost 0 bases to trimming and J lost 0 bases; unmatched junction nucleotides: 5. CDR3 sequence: CASSLEGQLISYEQYF. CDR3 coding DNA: TGTGCCAGCAGCTTAGAGGGACAGCTTATCTCCTACGAGCAGTACTTC.